The 12 T cell receptor beta chains reported below all come from one sample, sequenced in a study of T cell responses to AZD1222 COVID-19 vaccine. Assay used: immunoSEQ multiplex PCR; TCRdb lists only in-frame clones, some missing. The sample comprises roughly 100,000 clones, about nine tenths of which are singletons, and around 19% rests with the top ten. The sequencing used peripheral blood, collected on day 0 of AZD1222 vaccination. The source of these receptors is an adult in good health.

The chain employs TRBV9 and TRBJ2-4; 10 bases fit TRBD1. This CDR3 has 16 amino acids. V dropped 3 bases and J dropped 6; count of bases not matched to a gene: 9. Per germline, CDR1 SGDLS and CDR2 YYNGEE. The CDR3 DNA reads TGTGCCAGCAGCGCGACAGGGGGCCGGGGGATAAACATTCAGTACTTC. Amino acids: CASSATGGRGINIQYF.

V gene TRBV5-1 combines with J gene TRBJ2-2; tentatively, D is TRBD1 (5 bases). CDR3 length equals 18 residues. The germline CDR1 and CDR2 sequences are SGHRS and YFSETQ. Trimming shortened V by 1 base and J by 1 base, and 17 bases separated the two germline ends. The CDR3 spells CASSLSGWGAENTGELFF. The CDR3 DNA follows: TGCGCCAGCAGCTTGTCGGGTTGGGGCGCAGAGAACACCGGGGAGCTGTTTTTT.

The chain recombines TRBV4-1 with TRBJ2-2; D not certain. This CDR3 region has 16 residues. The germline CDR1 and CDR2 sequences are MGHRA and YSYEKL. V was trimmed by 0 bases and J by 0 bases, leaving 8 bases between them. The CDR3 spells CASSQDQLSNTGELFF. In DNA form, the CDR3 reads TGCGCCAGCAGCCAAGACCAACTTTCGAACACCGGGGAGCTGTTTTTT.

V gene TRBV5-4 combines with J gene TRBJ1-1; maybe TRBD1 (6 bases). The CDR3 extends over 16 amino acids. The germline gives CDR1 SGHNT, CDR2 YYREEE (reference sequence). V was pared by 4 bases and J by 5 bases, with 21 bases between. The CDR3 protein is CASSPGGIGLETEAFF. The CDR3 DNA reads TGTGCCAGCAGCCCTGGGGGCATCGGTCTAGAGACTGAAGCTTTCTTT.

The chain couples TRBV10-2 to TRBJ2-3; D is tentatively TRBD1 or TRBD2 (6 bases each). V was cut by 0 bases and J by 3 bases, with 10 bases left in between. This CDR3 contains 15 residues. Germline V lookup: CDR1 WSHSY, CDR2 SAAADI. The CDR3, as DNA: TGCGCCAGCAGTGAGTCGGGGGGCCGTACAGATACGCAGTATTTT. Protein sequence: CASSESGGRTDTQYF.

Comment on this clone: Other DNA sequences in this specimen translate into the identical CDR3. The rearrangement links TRBV11-3 to TRBJ1-1; no reliable D call. Germline lookup yields CDR1 SGHNT and CDR2 YENEEA. CDR3 length: 13 amino acids. The V and J ends lost 1 base and 2 bases respectively, with 5 bases between them. The CDR3 loop is CASSLGTNTEAFF. The CDR3 DNA sequence: TGTGCCAGCAGCTTAGGTACTAACACTGAAGCTTTCTTT.

The CDR3 reads CASSRWGGSTDTQYF. CDR3 coding DNA: TGTGCCAGCAGCCGGTGGGGGGGTAGCACAGATACGCAGTATTTT. The rearrangement joins TRBV11-3 to TRBJ2-3; 7 bases fit TRBD2. Per the germline V gene, CDR1 is SGHNT and CDR2 is YENEEA. After removal of 5 bases from V and 0 bases from J, the junction contained 5 bases not matched to a gene. The CDR3 has 15 amino acids. Full variable domain (missing parts from reference TRBV11-3 and TRBJ2-3): EAGVVQSPRYKIIEKKQPVAFWCNPISGHNTLYWYLQNLGQGPELLIRYENEEAVDDSQLPKDRFSAERLKGVDSTLKIQPAELGDSAVYLCASSRWGGSTDTQYFGPGTRLTVL.

This clone was counted between two and nine times. CDR3 DNA: TGTGCCAGCAGCTCGCAGGGGACGGCCCAGCCCCAGCATTTT. Translation gives CASSSQGTAQPQHF. The gene calls are TRBV7-9 and TRBJ1-5; maybe TRBD1 (6 bases). Germline-derived CDR1 and CDR2 are SEHNR and FQNEAQ (reference sequence). V lost 4 bases and J lost 7, with 14 bases in between. This CDR3 spans 14 amino acids.

The rearrangement links TRBV19 to TRBJ2-1; possible D gene TRBD2, 6 bases. Germline V gives CDR1 LNHDA, CDR2 SQIVND (reference sequence). V lost 7 bases and J lost 1, with 8 bases in between. The CDR3 is made up of 13 amino acids. The CDR3 DNA follows: TGTGCCAGTACCGGGGGTTCCTACAATGAGCAGTTCTTC. Its protein is CASTGGSYNEQFF.

The chain uses TRBV13 and TRBJ1-1, with D possibly matching TRBD1 (5 bases). The V end was cut by 3 bases, the J end by 5 bases, with 22 bases between. CDR3 length: 17 amino acids. Germline assignment: CDR1 PRHDT and CDR2 FYEKMQ (reference sequence). CDR3 DNA: TGTGCCAGCAGCTTGAATCCCACGGGGGGGTGGGTGACTGAAGCTTTCTTT. Its protein is CASSLNPTGGWVTEAFF. Complete variable domain (other parts from reference TRBV13 and TRBJ1-1): AAGVIQSPRHLIKEKRETATLKCYPIPRHDTVYWYQQGPGQDPQFLISFYEKMQSDKGSIPDRFSAQQFSDYHSELNMSSLELGDSALYFCASSLNPTGGWVTEAFFGQGTRLTVV.

The chain joins TRBV7-8 to TRBJ1-5; a possible D gene is TRBD1 (5 bases). The CDR3 consists of 16 residues. Germline values: CDR1 SGHVS, CDR2 FQNEAQ. V was clipped by 2 bases and J by 5 bases, with 16 bases between them. The CDR3 region has the DNA TGTGCCAGCAGCTTATTCGCTGGGGCTAGGGATCAGCCCCAGCATTTT. It encodes CASSLFAGARDQPQHF.

The chain recombines TRBV7-9 with TRBJ2-1; maybe TRBD2 (7 bases). Trimming shortened V by 1 base and J by 5 bases, and 12 bases separated the two germline ends. Germline V gene sequence: CDR1 SEHNR, CDR2 FQNEAQ (reference sequence). The CDR3 is 15 amino acids. CDR3 nucleotides: TGTGCCAGCAGCTTAGGTGGGGGGGCCCACAATGAGCAGTTCTTC. Its protein is CASSLGGGAHNEQFF.